The rows below give T cell receptor beta chains drawn from one sample of a study of blood T cell repertoires in COVID-19. TCRdb's copy holds only in-frame clones and misses some; the assay was immunoSEQ multiplex PCR. The sample holds some 73,000 clones; approximately 85% are singletons and the top ten take around a tenth. The sequenced material came from peripheral blood. The receptors derive from a man aged 45 to 65 with COVID-19, enrolled during active disease. CDR3s include the opening cysteine and the closing phenylalanine or tryptophan. Each record gives: CDR3 DNA, CDR3 protein, V gene, J gene, clone size, CDR3 length, D gene. A D gene is named only where the DNA matches it firmly. The size entry is marked missing in some rows and otherwise reads once, few, many or a size class.

CDR3nt: TGTGCCTGGAGTCCTACAGGCTCTGGAAACACCATATATTTT
CDR3aa: CAWSPTGSGNTIYF
v_gene: TRBV30
j_gene: TRBJ1-3
abundance: -
len: 14
d_gene: -

CDR3nt: TGTGCCACCAGTGAAAACCGGGACAGGGGGACCCAGTACTTC
CDR3aa: CATSENRDRGTQYF
v_gene: TRBV24-1
j_gene: TRBJ2-5
abundance: -
len: 14
d_gene: TRBD1

CDR3nt: TGTGCCATCAGGCCTAGCGGGAGTAGGTACGAGCAGTACTTC
CDR3aa: CAIRPSGSRYEQYF
v_gene: TRBV10-3
j_gene: TRBJ2-7
abundance: few
len: 14
d_gene: TRBD2

CDR3nt: TGTGCCAGTACCGATATAAGGACAGACTACAATGAGCAGTTCTTC
CDR3aa: CASTDIRTDYNEQFF
v_gene: TRBV19
j_gene: TRBJ2-1
abundance: -
len: 15
d_gene: -

CDR3nt: TGTGCCAGCAGCCAAACCGGGACTAGCTCCTACAATGAGCAGTTCTTC
CDR3aa: CASSQTGTSSYNEQFF
v_gene: TRBV4-2
j_gene: TRBJ2-1
abundance: -
len: 16
d_gene: TRBD2

CDR3nt: TGTGCCAGCAGCTTAGTGACGGGAGGGTTAGGAGAGCAGTACTTC
CDR3aa: CASSLVTGGLGEQYF
v_gene: TRBV7-2
j_gene: TRBJ2-7
abundance: -
len: 15
d_gene: TRBD2

CDR3nt: TGTGCCAGCAGTTTAGCCTCGCGGGCCACCTACAATGAGCAGTTCTTC
CDR3aa: CASSLASRATYNEQFF
v_gene: TRBV27
j_gene: TRBJ2-1
abundance: -
len: 16
d_gene: -

CDR3nt: TGTGCCAGCAGCGCCGGGGTGGGACAGGGTTTTCCTAACTATGGCTACACCTTC
CDR3aa: CASSAGVGQGFPNYGYTF
v_gene: TRBV9
j_gene: TRBJ1-2
abundance: -
len: 18
d_gene: TRBD1

CDR3nt: TGTGCCAGCAGCTTCAGGGGGACTAATGAAAAACTGTTTTTT
CDR3aa: CASSFRGTNEKLFF
v_gene: TRBV7-9
j_gene: TRBJ1-4
abundance: -
len: 14
d_gene: TRBD1

CDR3nt: TGTGCCAGCAGCCCCCGGGACAGGGGGACCATATATCTCACAGATACGCAGTATTTT
CDR3aa: CASSPRDRGTIYLTDTQYF
v_gene: TRBV7-2
j_gene: TRBJ2-3
abundance: -
len: 19
d_gene: TRBD1

CDR3nt: TGTGCCACCAGCAGCCCCCCAGGGCGGGGGAGGGGCCACGAGCAGTACTTC
CDR3aa: CATSSPPGRGRGHEQYF
v_gene: TRBV15
j_gene: TRBJ2-7
abundance: once
len: 17
d_gene: TRBD2

CDR3nt: TGCGCCAGCAGCCAAGGTGGCAATACTGGGGCCAACGTCCTGACTTTC
CDR3aa: CASSQGGNTGANVLTF
v_gene: TRBV4-1
j_gene: TRBJ2-6
abundance: -
len: 16
d_gene: -

CDR3nt: TGTGCCAGCAGTTGGACAGGGCCCCCGAATAGCAATCAGCCCCAGCATTTT
CDR3aa: CASSWTGPPNSNQPQHF
v_gene: TRBV28
j_gene: TRBJ1-5
abundance: -
len: 17
d_gene: TRBD1

CDR3nt: TGTGCCAGCAGCGTAAAGGCTAGCGGGAGGCTGTTTTTT
CDR3aa: CASSVKASGRLFF
v_gene: TRBV9
j_gene: TRBJ2-2
abundance: -
len: 13
d_gene: TRBD2

CDR3nt: TGTGCCTATTGGAGGACTGGGGCCAACGTCCTGACTTTC
CDR3aa: CAYWRTGANVLTF
v_gene: TRBV6-5
j_gene: TRBJ2-6
abundance: -
len: 13
d_gene: -

CDR3nt: TGTGCCAGTTCCTCCTCCGGGGTGAACACTGAAGCTTTCTTT
CDR3aa: CASSSSGVNTEAFF
v_gene: TRBV19
j_gene: TRBJ1-1
abundance: -
len: 14
d_gene: -

CDR3nt: TGTGCCAGCAGTGTGGGACAGTATAACACCGGGGAGCTGTTTTTT
CDR3aa: CASSVGQYNTGELFF
v_gene: TRBV2
j_gene: TRBJ2-2
abundance: -
len: 15
d_gene: TRBD1

CDR3nt: TGTGCCAGCAGCTTAATCGGACAGGGGGGGACTGAAGCTTTCTTT
CDR3aa: CASSLIGQGGTEAFF
v_gene: TRBV7-3
j_gene: TRBJ1-1
abundance: -
len: 15
d_gene: TRBD1

CDR3nt: TGTGCCAGCAGACGAGTGGAGGCTGGAAACACCATATATTTT
CDR3aa: CASRRVEAGNTIYF
v_gene: TRBV11-2
j_gene: TRBJ1-3
abundance: -
len: 14
d_gene: -

CDR3nt: TGTGCCAGCAGCTTAGCAGCAGGACTAAACACAGATACGCAGTATTTT
CDR3aa: CASSLAAGLNTDTQYF
v_gene: TRBV7-9
j_gene: TRBJ2-3
abundance: -
len: 16
d_gene: -

CDR3nt: TGTGCCACCGAGGTGGCCTACGAGCAGTACTTC
CDR3aa: CATEVAYEQYF
v_gene: TRBV6-5
j_gene: TRBJ2-7
abundance: -
len: 11
d_gene: -

CDR3nt: TGTGCCAGCAGCCCCTTTCCCCGTGCGAAACTAGGGGAGACCCAGTACTTC
CDR3aa: CASSPFPRAKLGETQYF
v_gene: TRBV7-2
j_gene: TRBJ2-5
abundance: -
len: 17
d_gene: -

CDR3nt: TGTGCCAGCTCCCCTCTAGCGGGAGGGGGTAACACAGATACGCAGTATTTT
CDR3aa: CASSPLAGGGNTDTQYF
v_gene: TRBV18
j_gene: TRBJ2-3
abundance: -
len: 17
d_gene: TRBD2

CDR3nt: TGTGCCAGCAGCCAAGTTTCCAGCGGGAGGGCCGGTACGCAGTATTTT
CDR3aa: CASSQVSSGRAGTQYF
v_gene: TRBV14
j_gene: TRBJ2-3
abundance: -
len: 16
d_gene: TRBD2

CDR3nt: TGTGCCAGCAGTTTTTCAGGAAACGAGCAGTACTTC
CDR3aa: CASSFSGNEQYF
v_gene: TRBV12-3/TRBV12-4
j_gene: TRBJ2-7
abundance: -
len: 12
d_gene: -

CDR3nt: TGTGCCAGCAGTTTAAAACTTCCGGGACTAGCGGGGGAATCCTACGAGCAGTACTTC
CDR3aa: CASSLKLPGLAGESYEQYF
v_gene: TRBV27
j_gene: TRBJ2-7
abundance: -
len: 19
d_gene: TRBD2

CDR3nt: TGTGCCAGCAGCCTCCCCGACAGCAACTATGGCTACACCTTC
CDR3aa: CASSLPDSNYGYTF
v_gene: TRBV5-6
j_gene: TRBJ1-2
abundance: -
len: 14
d_gene: -

CDR3nt: TGTGCCAGCGGAGGTCGGGACAGATGGGAGCAGTACTTC
CDR3aa: CASGGRDRWEQYF
v_gene: TRBV6-5
j_gene: TRBJ2-7
abundance: -
len: 13
d_gene: TRBD1

CDR3nt: TGTGCCAGCAGTTTATCTAGCGGGAGGGCCCGTACAGATACGCAGTATTTT
CDR3aa: CASSLSSGRARTDTQYF
v_gene: TRBV28
j_gene: TRBJ2-3
abundance: -
len: 17
d_gene: TRBD2

CDR3nt: TGCGCCAGCAGCCAAGATTCAGGGCAGGGACTTTACGAGCAGTACTTC
CDR3aa: CASSQDSGQGLYEQYF
v_gene: TRBV4-3
j_gene: TRBJ2-7
abundance: -
len: 16
d_gene: -

CDR3nt: TGTGCCAGCAGCTTGGAGCGGAACACCGGGGAGCTGTTTTTT
CDR3aa: CASSLERNTGELFF
v_gene: TRBV13
j_gene: TRBJ2-2
abundance: -
len: 14
d_gene: -

CDR3nt: TGTGCCAGCAGCTTGTCGGGGGGAACCCAAGAGACCCAGTACTTC
CDR3aa: CASSLSGGTQETQYF
v_gene: TRBV7-9
j_gene: TRBJ2-5
abundance: -
len: 15
d_gene: TRBD2

CDR3nt: TGTGCCAGCAGCCCGGGACAGGGGAGATCCTACGAGCAGTACTTC
CDR3aa: CASSPGQGRSYEQYF
v_gene: TRBV2
j_gene: TRBJ2-7
abundance: -
len: 15
d_gene: TRBD1

CDR3nt: TGCAGCGTGGCGGTTACGATGAACACTGAAGCTTTCTTT
CDR3aa: CSVAVTMNTEAFF
v_gene: TRBV29-1
j_gene: TRBJ1-1
abundance: -
len: 13
d_gene: -

CDR3nt: TGTGCCAGTAGTACAAGCGGGAGGCGTAGCAATGAGCAGTTCTTC
CDR3aa: CASSTSGRRSNEQFF
v_gene: TRBV19
j_gene: TRBJ2-1
abundance: -
len: 15
d_gene: TRBD2

CDR3nt: TGTGCCAGCAGTGAACTGACCGAGGGCTACGAGCAGTACTTC
CDR3aa: CASSELTEGYEQYF
v_gene: TRBV6-1
j_gene: TRBJ2-7
abundance: -
len: 14
d_gene: -

CDR3nt: TGTGCCAGCAGCCCCTCGACTGGAGATAATTCACCCCTCCACTTT
CDR3aa: CASSPSTGDNSPLHF
v_gene: TRBV28
j_gene: TRBJ1-6
abundance: once
len: 15
d_gene: -

CDR3nt: TGTGCCAGTAGTATAACCGGGACGGGGGGTTTTCAGCCCCAGCATTTT
CDR3aa: CASSITGTGGFQPQHF
v_gene: TRBV19
j_gene: TRBJ1-5
abundance: -
len: 16
d_gene: -

CDR3nt: TGCGCCAGCAGCCAAAGCCTCCATGACACTGAAGCTTTCTTT
CDR3aa: CASSQSLHDTEAFF
v_gene: TRBV4-3
j_gene: TRBJ1-1
abundance: -
len: 14
d_gene: -

CDR3nt: TGCGCCAGCAGCTTAGGGGACAGAAATATGAACACTGAAGCTTTCTTT
CDR3aa: CASSLGDRNMNTEAFF
v_gene: TRBV5-1
j_gene: TRBJ1-1
abundance: -
len: 16
d_gene: TRBD1

CDR3nt: TGTGCCAGCAGCCAAGAATCCCGAGGAAGAAACACCATATATTTT
CDR3aa: CASSQESRGRNTIYF
v_gene: TRBV4-2
j_gene: TRBJ1-3
abundance: -
len: 15
d_gene: -

CDR3nt: TGTGCCAGCAGTTTTTTCGGACTTTCAACTAATGAAAAACTGTTTTTT
CDR3aa: CASSFFGLSTNEKLFF
v_gene: TRBV28
j_gene: TRBJ1-4
abundance: -
len: 16
d_gene: -

CDR3nt: TGTGCCAGCAGCTCCGGGACAGGGAACAGGGAAGGGGAGACCCAGTACTTC
CDR3aa: CASSSGTGNREGETQYF
v_gene: TRBV7-9
j_gene: TRBJ2-5
abundance: -
len: 17
d_gene: TRBD1

CDR3nt: TGTGCCAGCAGCCCCCTAGACAGGTACAATCAGCCCCAGCATTTT
CDR3aa: CASSPLDRYNQPQHF
v_gene: TRBV28
j_gene: TRBJ1-5
abundance: -
len: 15
d_gene: -

CDR3nt: TGTGCCAGCAGCCCCCGACAGGCTTTTGGTGGCTACACCTTC
CDR3aa: CASSPRQAFGGYTF
v_gene: TRBV9
j_gene: TRBJ1-2
abundance: -
len: 14
d_gene: -

CDR3nt: TGTGCCACCAGTTATACAGAACTGGGGTTAAGCGGGAGGGCCGTGAATGAGCAGTTCTTC
CDR3aa: CATSYTELGLSGRAVNEQFF
v_gene: TRBV24-1
j_gene: TRBJ2-1
abundance: -
len: 20
d_gene: TRBD2

CDR3nt: TGTGCCAGCAGCTTGGCCCCACAGGGGAACACCGGGGAGCTGTTTTTT
CDR3aa: CASSLAPQGNTGELFF
v_gene: TRBV5-4
j_gene: TRBJ2-2
abundance: once
len: 16
d_gene: -

CDR3nt: TGTGCCAGCAGCAAAGGGGCTGGCTACACCTTC
CDR3aa: CASSKGAGYTF
v_gene: TRBV3-1/TRBV3-2
j_gene: TRBJ1-2
abundance: -
len: 11
d_gene: -

CDR3nt: TGTGCCAGCAGGCTGGGGCAGGTGTCCTACGAGCAGTACTTC
CDR3aa: CASRLGQVSYEQYF
v_gene: TRBV6-5
j_gene: TRBJ2-7
abundance: -
len: 14
d_gene: -

CDR3nt: TGTGCCAGCAGCCAGGGTTTTTCTGGAAACACCATATATTTT
CDR3aa: CASSQGFSGNTIYF
v_gene: TRBV6-5
j_gene: TRBJ1-3
abundance: -
len: 14
d_gene: -

CDR3nt: TGCAGTGCCGAGAACAATGAGCAGTTCTTC
CDR3aa: CSAENNEQFF
v_gene: TRBV20-1
j_gene: TRBJ2-1
abundance: few
len: 10
d_gene: -

CDR3nt: TGTGCCATCAGTGCAGGGGCCTACGAGCAGTACTTC
CDR3aa: CAISAGAYEQYF
v_gene: TRBV10-3
j_gene: TRBJ2-7
abundance: -
len: 12
d_gene: -